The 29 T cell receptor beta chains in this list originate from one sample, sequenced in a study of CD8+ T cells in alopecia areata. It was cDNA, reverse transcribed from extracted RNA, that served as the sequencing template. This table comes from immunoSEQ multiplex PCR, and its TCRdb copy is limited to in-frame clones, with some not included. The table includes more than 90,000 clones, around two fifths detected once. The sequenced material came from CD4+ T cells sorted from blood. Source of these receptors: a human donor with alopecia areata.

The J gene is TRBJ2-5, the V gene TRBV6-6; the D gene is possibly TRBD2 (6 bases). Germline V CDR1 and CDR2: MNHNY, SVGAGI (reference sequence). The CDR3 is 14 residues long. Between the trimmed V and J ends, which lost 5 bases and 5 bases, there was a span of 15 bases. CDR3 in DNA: TGTGCCAGCAGTGACCAGGGAGGTCGGGAGACCCAGTACTTC. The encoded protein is CASSDQGGRETQYF.

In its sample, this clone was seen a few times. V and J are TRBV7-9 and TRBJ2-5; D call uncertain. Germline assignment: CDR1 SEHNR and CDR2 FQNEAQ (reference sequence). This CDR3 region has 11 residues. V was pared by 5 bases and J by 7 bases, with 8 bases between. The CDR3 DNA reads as TGTGCCAGCAGCCCCAAGGGGACCCAGTACTTC. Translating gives CASSPKGTQYF.

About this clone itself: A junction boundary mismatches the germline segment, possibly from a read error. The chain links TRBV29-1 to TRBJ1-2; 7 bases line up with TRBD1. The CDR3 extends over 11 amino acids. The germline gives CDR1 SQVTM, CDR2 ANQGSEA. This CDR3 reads CSLDREYGYTF. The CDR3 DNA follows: TGCAGCCTTGACAGGGAATATGGCTACACCTTC.

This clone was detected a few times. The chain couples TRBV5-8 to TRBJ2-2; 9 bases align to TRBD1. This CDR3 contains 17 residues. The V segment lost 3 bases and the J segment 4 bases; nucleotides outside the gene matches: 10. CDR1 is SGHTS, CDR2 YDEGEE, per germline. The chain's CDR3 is CASSSGTGSRGTGELFF. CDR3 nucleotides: TGTGCCAGCAGCTCGGGGACAGGGAGTCGCGGCACCGGGGAGCTGTTTTTT.

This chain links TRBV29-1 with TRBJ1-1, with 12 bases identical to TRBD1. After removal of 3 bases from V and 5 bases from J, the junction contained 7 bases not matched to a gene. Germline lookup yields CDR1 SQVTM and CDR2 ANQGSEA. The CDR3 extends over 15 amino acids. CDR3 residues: CSVDGDRGRETEAFF. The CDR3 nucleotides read TGCAGCGTTGATGGGGACAGGGGGCGAGAAACTGAAGCTTTCTTT. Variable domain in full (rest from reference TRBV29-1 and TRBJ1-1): SAVISQKPSRDICQRGTSLTIQCQVDSQVTMMFWYRQQPGQSLTLIATANQGSEATYESGFVIDKFPISRPNLTFSTLTVSNMSPEDSSIYLCSVDGDRGRETEAFFGQGTRLTVV.

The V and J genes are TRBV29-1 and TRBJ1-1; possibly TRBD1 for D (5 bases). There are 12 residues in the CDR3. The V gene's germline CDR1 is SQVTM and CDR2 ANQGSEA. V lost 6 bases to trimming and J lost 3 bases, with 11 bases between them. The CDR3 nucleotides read TGCAGCGTAGGGGACGGACACACTGAAGCTTTCTTT. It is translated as CSVGDGHTEAFF.

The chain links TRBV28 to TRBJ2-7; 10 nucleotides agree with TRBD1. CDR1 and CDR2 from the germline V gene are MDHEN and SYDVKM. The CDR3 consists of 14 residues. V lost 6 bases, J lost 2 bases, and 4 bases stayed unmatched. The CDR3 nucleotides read TGTGCCAGCAGACCGGGACAGGGGACCTACGAGCAGTACTTC. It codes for CASRPGQGTYEQYF.

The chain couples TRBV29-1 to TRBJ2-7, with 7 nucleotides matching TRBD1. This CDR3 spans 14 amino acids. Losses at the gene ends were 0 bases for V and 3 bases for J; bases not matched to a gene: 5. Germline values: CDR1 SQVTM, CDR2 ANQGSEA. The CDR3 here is CSVEEGQGDYEQYF. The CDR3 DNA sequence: TGCAGCGTTGAAGAGGGCCAGGGGGACTACGAGCAGTACTTC.

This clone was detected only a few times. CDR3 residues: CSVSGRWNTEAFF. CDR3 bases: TGCAGCGTTTCCGGACGGTGGAACACTGAAGCTTTCTTT. The chain links TRBV29-1 to TRBJ1-1; no definite D call. This CDR3 has 13 amino acids. V lost 5 bases and J 1 base, leaving 11 bases between the germline ends. The germline V gene has CDR1 SQVTM and CDR2 ANQGSEA.

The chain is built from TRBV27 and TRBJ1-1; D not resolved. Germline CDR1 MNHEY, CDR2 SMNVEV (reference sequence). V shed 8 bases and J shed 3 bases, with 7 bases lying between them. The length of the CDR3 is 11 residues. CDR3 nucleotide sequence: TGTGCCAGCGGTCCCGACACTGAAGCTTTCTTT. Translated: CASGPDTEAFF.

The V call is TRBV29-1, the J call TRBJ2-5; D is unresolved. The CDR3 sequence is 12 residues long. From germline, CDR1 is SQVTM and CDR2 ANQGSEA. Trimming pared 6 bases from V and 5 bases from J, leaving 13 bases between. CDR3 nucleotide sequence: TGCAGCGTGATCTTTTTGGGGGAGACCCAGTACTTC. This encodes CSVIFLGETQYF.

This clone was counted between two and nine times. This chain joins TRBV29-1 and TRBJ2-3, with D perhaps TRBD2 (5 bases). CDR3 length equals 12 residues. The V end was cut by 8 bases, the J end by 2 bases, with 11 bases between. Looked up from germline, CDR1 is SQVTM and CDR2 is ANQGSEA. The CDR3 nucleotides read TGCAGCAAAGCGGACGCCACAGATACGCAGTATTTT. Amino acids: CSKADATDTQYF.

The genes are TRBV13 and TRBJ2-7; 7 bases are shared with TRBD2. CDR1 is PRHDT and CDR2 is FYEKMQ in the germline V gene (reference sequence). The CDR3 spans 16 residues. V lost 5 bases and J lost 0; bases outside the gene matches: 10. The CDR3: CASSQAVGGISYEQYF. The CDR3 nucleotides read TGTGCCAGCAGCCAGGCGGTGGGGGGGATCTCCTACGAGCAGTACTTC.

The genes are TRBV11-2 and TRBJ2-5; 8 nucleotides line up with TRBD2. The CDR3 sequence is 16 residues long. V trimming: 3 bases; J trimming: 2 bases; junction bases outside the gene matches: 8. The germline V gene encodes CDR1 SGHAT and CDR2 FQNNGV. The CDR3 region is CASSFPGGRSQETQYF. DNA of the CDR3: TGTGCCAGCAGCTTTCCGGGCGGGAGGAGTCAAGAGACCCAGTACTTC.

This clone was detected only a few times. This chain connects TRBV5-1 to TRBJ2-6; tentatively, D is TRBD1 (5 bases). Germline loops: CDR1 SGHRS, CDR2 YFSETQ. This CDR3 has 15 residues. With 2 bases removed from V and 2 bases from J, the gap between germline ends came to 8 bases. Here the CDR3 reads CASSLGVAGANVLTF. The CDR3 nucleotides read TGCGCCAGCAGCTTAGGGGTGGCTGGGGCCAACGTCCTGACTTTC.

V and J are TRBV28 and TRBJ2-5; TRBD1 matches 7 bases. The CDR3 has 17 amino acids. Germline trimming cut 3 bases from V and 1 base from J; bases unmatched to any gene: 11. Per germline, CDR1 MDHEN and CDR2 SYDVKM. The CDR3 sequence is CASSFGNRGRSQETQYF. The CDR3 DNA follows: TGTGCCAGCAGTTTCGGGAACAGGGGCCGATCCCAAGAGACCCAGTACTTC.

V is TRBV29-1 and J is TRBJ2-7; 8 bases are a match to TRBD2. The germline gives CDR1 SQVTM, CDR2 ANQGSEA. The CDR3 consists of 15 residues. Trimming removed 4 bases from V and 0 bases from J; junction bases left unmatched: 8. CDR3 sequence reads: CSVAGVAGSSYEQYF. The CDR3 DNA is TGCAGCGTTGCCGGAGTAGCGGGGAGCTCCTACGAGCAGTACTTC.

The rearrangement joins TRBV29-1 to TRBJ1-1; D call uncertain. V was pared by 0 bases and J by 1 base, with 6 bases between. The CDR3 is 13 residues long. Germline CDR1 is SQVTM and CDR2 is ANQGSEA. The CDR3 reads CSVEDNGNTEAFF. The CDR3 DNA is TGCAGCGTTGAAGATAACGGGAACACTGAAGCTTTCTTT.

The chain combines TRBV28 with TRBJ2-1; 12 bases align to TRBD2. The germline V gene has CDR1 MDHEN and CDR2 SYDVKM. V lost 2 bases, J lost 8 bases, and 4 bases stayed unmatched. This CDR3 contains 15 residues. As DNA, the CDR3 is TGTGCCAGCAGTTTACGACTAGCGGGAGTCTATGAGCAGTTCTTC. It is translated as CASSLRLAGVYEQFF.

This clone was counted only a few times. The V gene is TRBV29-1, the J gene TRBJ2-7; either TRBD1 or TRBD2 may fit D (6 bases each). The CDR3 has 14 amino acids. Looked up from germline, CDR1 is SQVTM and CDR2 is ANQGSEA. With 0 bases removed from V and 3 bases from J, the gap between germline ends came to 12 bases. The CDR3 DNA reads TGCAGCGTTGAAGATCGGAGGGGGAGCTACGAGCAGTACTTC. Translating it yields CSVEDRRGSYEQYF.

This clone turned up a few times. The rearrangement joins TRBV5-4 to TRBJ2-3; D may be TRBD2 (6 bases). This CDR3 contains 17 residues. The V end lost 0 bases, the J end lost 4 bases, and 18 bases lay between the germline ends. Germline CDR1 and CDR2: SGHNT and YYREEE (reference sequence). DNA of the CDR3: TGTGCCAGCAGCTTGGGGAGATGGCTAGCGACGGCAGATACGCAGTATTTT. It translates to CASSLGRWLATADTQYF.

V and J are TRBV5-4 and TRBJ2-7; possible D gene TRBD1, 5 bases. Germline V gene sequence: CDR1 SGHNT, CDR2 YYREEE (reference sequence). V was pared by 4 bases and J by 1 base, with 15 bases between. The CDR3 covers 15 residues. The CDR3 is CASSQDSHESYEQYF. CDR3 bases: TGTGCCAGCAGCCAAGACAGTCACGAATCCTACGAGCAGTACTTC.

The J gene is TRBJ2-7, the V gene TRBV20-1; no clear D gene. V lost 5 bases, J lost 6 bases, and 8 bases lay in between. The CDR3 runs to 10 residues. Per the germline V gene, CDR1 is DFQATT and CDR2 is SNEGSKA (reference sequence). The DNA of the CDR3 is TGCAGTGCTTTTATGGCCGAGCAGTACTTC. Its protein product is CSAFMAEQYF.

The CDR3 nucleotides read TGCAGCGTTGGGGCTCGGCGGGCCACTGAAGCTTTCTTT. Amino acids: CSVGARRATEAFF. This chain links TRBV29-1 with TRBJ1-1; D ambiguous. The CDR3 spans 13 residues. Germline loops: CDR1 SQVTM, CDR2 ANQGSEA. The ends were cut back, 4 bases at V and 4 bases at J, with 13 bases in the middle.

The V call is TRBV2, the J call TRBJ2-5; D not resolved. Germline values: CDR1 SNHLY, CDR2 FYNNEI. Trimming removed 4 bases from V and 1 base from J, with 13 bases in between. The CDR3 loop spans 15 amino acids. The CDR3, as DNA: TGTGCCAGCAGTGCGTCTAGGTCCCTCCAAGAGACCCAGTACTTC. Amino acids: CASSASRSLQETQYF.

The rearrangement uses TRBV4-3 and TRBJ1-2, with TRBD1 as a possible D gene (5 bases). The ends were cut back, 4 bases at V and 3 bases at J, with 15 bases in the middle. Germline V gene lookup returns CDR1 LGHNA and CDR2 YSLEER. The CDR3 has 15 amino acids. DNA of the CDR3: TGCGCCAGCAGCCCCAATGCCCAGGGCGACTATGGCTACACCTTC. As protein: CASSPNAQGDYGYTF.

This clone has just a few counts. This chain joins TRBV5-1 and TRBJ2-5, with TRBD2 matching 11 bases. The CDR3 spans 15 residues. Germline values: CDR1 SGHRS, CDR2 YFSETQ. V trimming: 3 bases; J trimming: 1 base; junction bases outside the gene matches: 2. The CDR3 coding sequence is TGCGCCAGCAGCTGGGGGACTAGCGGCCAAGAGACCCAGTACTTC. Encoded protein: CASSWGTSGQETQYF.

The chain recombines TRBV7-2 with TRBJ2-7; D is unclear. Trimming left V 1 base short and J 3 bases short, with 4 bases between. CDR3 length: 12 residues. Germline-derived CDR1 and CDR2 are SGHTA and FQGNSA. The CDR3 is CASSLDHYEQYF. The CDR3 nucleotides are TGTGCCAGCAGCTTAGACCACTACGAGCAGTACTTC.

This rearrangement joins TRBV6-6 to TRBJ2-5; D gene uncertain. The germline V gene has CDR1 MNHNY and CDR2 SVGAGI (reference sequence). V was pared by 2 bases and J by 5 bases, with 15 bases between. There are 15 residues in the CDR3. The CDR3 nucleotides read TGTGCCAGCAGTTACGCCCCCTACGAAGGGGAGACCCAGTACTTC. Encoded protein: CASSYAPYEGETQYF.